The 23 T cell receptor beta chains below all came from one sample that was sequenced in a study of cytomegalovirus exposure and HLA in healthy donors. The repertoire was sequenced with immunoSEQ multiplex PCR; TCRdb's copy has only in-frame clones and lacks some. The sample gives about 120,000 clones, 88% of which show up once; about 6.9% is in the top ten. Sequencing was performed on PBMCs. The receptors come from a woman aged 18-29 years in good health and CMV-seropositive.

This chain uses TRBV19 with TRBJ2-1; unclear D gene. From germline, CDR1 is LNHDA and CDR2 SQIVND (reference sequence). CDR3 size: 13 residues. The V and J ends lost 1 base and 4 bases respectively, with 5 bases between them. In DNA form, the CDR3 reads TGTGCCAGTAGTATAGGGGCTTACAATGAGCAGTTCTTC. Translating it yields CASSIGAYNEQFF.

The rearrangement joins TRBV4-3 to TRBJ1-2, with a weak D call TRBD1 (5 bases). Germline CDR1 reads LGHNA; CDR2 reads YSLEER. CDR3 length: 18 residues. Trimming cost V 1 base and J 4 bases, with 22 bases left between them. CDR3 bases: TGCGCCAGCAGCCAAGCTTTCGGGCCGCCGGGACTCAGCTATGGCTACACCTTC. Encoded protein: CASSQAFGPPGLSYGYTF.

The chain combines TRBV5-1 with TRBJ2-1, with 8 bases identical to TRBD1. With 6 bases clipped from V and 7 bases from J, the junction kept 12 bases outside the gene matches. The CDR3 has 15 residues. Germline loops: CDR1 SGHRS, CDR2 YFSETQ. In DNA form, the CDR3 reads TGCGCCAGCACCATAAGCGGACAGGGTTTGAATGAGCAGTTCTTC. This gives the protein CASTISGQGLNEQFF.

The CDR3 sequence is CASSLSLTTTDTQYF. The CDR3, as DNA: TGTGCCAGCAGCTTAAGTTTGACTACCACAGATACGCAGTATTTT. The chain carries TRBV7-2 and TRBJ2-3; D perhaps matches TRBD2 (5 bases). V dropped 2 bases and J dropped 2 bases, with 11 bases sitting between them. Looked up from germline, CDR1 is SGHTA and CDR2 is FQGNSA. CDR3 size: 15 residues.

The chain couples TRBV9 to TRBJ2-3; D perhaps matches TRBD2 (6 bases). V was cut by 4 bases and J by 2 bases, with 11 bases left in between. This CDR3 region has 14 residues. The germline V gene encodes CDR1 SGDLS and CDR2 YYNGEE. CDR3 DNA: TGTGCCAGCAGCCCCCGGACTAACACAGATACGCAGTATTTT. This gives the protein CASSPRTNTDTQYF.

The CDR3 region has the DNA TGTGCCAGCCGCAGGGTGGGGGGTGCGAACACTGAAGCTTTCTTT. Amino acids: CASRRVGGANTEAFF. The chain links TRBV6-4 to TRBJ1-1; D may be TRBD1 (5 bases). V lost 8 bases to trimming and J lost 1 base, with 17 bases between them. The V gene's germline CDR1 is MRHNA and CDR2 SNTAGT. This CDR3 has 15 residues.

The genes are TRBV5-1 and TRBJ2-7, with 11 bases fitting TRBD2. Trimming at V came to 0 bases and at J to 2 bases, leaving 7 bases not matched to a gene. This CDR3 is built from 17 residues. Looked up from germline, CDR1 is SGHRS and CDR2 is YFSETQ. The CDR3 is CASSLGKTSGEAYEQYF. DNA of the CDR3: TGCGCCAGCAGCTTGGGAAAGACTAGCGGGGAAGCCTACGAGCAGTACTTC.

The chain has TRBV7-9 and TRBJ2-7, with a weak D call TRBD2 (7 bases). Trimming removed 4 bases at V and 5 bases at J, with 15 bases between. This CDR3 has 14 amino acids. The germline V gene encodes CDR1 SEHNR and CDR2 FQNEAQ (reference sequence). The DNA for the CDR3 is TGTGCCAGCAGCTACAGCACAGGGACTAACGAGCAGTACTTC. Translating gives CASSYSTGTNEQYF.

The genes are TRBV6-1 and TRBJ2-7; 7 bases are shared with TRBD1. CDR3 length equals 15 residues. Trimming cost V 5 bases and J 4 bases; bases outside gene matches: 11. Germline V CDR1 and CDR2: MNHNS, SASEGT. The CDR3 sequence is CASSKGAHEPYEQYF. The DNA of the CDR3 is TGTGCCAGCAGTAAGGGGGCGCATGAGCCTTACGAGCAGTACTTC.

The gene calls are TRBV6-1 and TRBJ2-5; TRBD2 might be the D (6 bases). The CDR3 contains 18 residues. The V end lost 3 bases, the J end lost 6 bases, and 26 bases lay between the germline ends. Germline CDR1 and CDR2: MNHNS and SASEGT. The CDR3 is CASSDQLPGGAGRKTQYF. DNA of the CDR3: TGTGCCAGCAGTGACCAACTACCAGGTGGTGCGGGGAGAAAGACCCAGTACTTC.

The chain carries TRBV11-2 and TRBJ2-7; 14 nucleotides agree with TRBD2. CDR3 length equals 15 residues. CDR1 and CDR2 from the germline V gene are SGHAT and FQNNGV. Trimming removed 5 bases from V and 3 bases from J; junction bases left unmatched: 3. The CDR3 DNA is TGTGCCAGCAGCACGGGACTAGCGGGAGTCTACGAGCAGTACTTC. This sequence encodes CASSTGLAGVYEQYF.

The chain uses TRBV7-3 and TRBJ2-2; TRBD2 agrees at 13 bases. The CDR3 is 15 residues long. Looked up from germline, CDR1 is SGHTA and CDR2 is FQGTGA. V lost 9 bases to trimming and J lost 4 bases; unmatched junction nucleotides: 5. Here the CDR3 reads CASGLAGARTGELFF. The CDR3 nucleotides are TGTGCCAGTGGACTAGCGGGAGCGCGCACCGGGGAGCTGTTTTTT. Full variable domain (remainder filled in from reference TRBV7-3 and TRBJ2-2): GAGVSQTPSNKVTEKGKYVELRCDPISGHTALYWYRQSLGQGPEFLIYFQGTGAADDSGLPNDRFFAVRPEGSVSTLKIQRTERGDSAVYLCASGLAGARTGELFFGEGSRLTVL.

The chain employs TRBV11-2 and TRBJ2-1; D gene uncertain. The CDR3 has 14 residues. The germline V and J ends were trimmed by 2 bases and 2 bases, with 7 bases remaining between them. From germline, CDR1 is SGHAT and CDR2 FQNNGV. This CDR3 is CASSLMSAYNEQFF. The CDR3 coding sequence is TGTGCCAGCAGCTTAATGTCAGCCTACAATGAGCAGTTCTTC.

This chain links TRBV2 with TRBJ2-5; D perhaps matches TRBD1 (6 bases). V was cut by 7 bases and J by 1 base, with 13 bases left in between. This CDR3 is built from 14 residues. In germline, CDR1 is SNHLY, CDR2 FYNNEI. The CDR3 reads CASTRDTTQETQYF. The DNA for the CDR3 is TGTGCCAGCACTAGGGACACCACCCAAGAGACCCAGTACTTC.

This sequence joins TRBV7-3 and TRBJ2-3; TRBD1 might be the D (6 bases). The germline V gene encodes CDR1 SGHTA and CDR2 FQGTGA. The length of the CDR3 is 17 residues. V lost 0 bases, J lost 4 bases, and 17 bases lay in between. CDR3 nucleotides: TGTGCCAGCAGCTTAACCCAAGGGGGTCTGCTCCCAGATACGCAGTATTTT. It encodes CASSLTQGGLLPDTQYF.

The rearrangement joins TRBV19 to TRBJ2-7; 11 bases fit TRBD2. CDR3 length equals 17 residues. Germline-derived CDR1 and CDR2 are LNHDA and SQIVND (reference sequence). V lost 3 bases and J lost 4; bases outside the gene matches: 11. CDR3: CASSIGTSGSSGYEQYF. In DNA form, the CDR3 reads TGTGCCAGTAGTATCGGAACTAGCGGGAGTTCAGGATACGAGCAGTACTTC.

The rearrangement uses TRBV19 and TRBJ1-5, with a weak D call TRBD1 (5 bases). This CDR3 has 16 amino acids. The V gene's germline CDR1 is LNHDA and CDR2 SQIVND (reference sequence). The V and J ends lost 6 bases and 8 bases respectively, with 23 bases between them. The CDR3 DNA is TGTGCCAGTAGCACTAGGGGAGGGGACGGATGGGAGCCCCAGCATTTT. Its protein is CASSTRGGDGWEPQHF.

The chain has TRBV30 and TRBJ2-1; 9 bases line up with TRBD2. Trimming cost V 1 base and J 5 bases; bases outside gene matches: 9. Germline CDR1 and CDR2: GTSNPN and SVGIG (reference sequence). The length of the CDR3 is 16 residues. CDR3 coding DNA: TGTGCCTGGAGTGCCGGGGGCGGGAGGGCCCACAATGAGCAGTTCTTC. Translating gives CAWSAGGGRAHNEQFF.

The sample holds a few counts of this clone. This rearrangement joins TRBV19 to TRBJ2-1, with 7 bases identical to TRBD2. J lost 2 bases, V lost 1 base, and 2 bases had no gene match. The germline CDR1 and CDR2 sequences are LNHDA and SQIVND (reference sequence). This CDR3 has 15 residues. The CDR3 DNA follows: TGTGCCAGTAGTATAGCCGGGGGGACCTACAATGAGCAGTTCTTC. Its protein is CASSIAGGTYNEQFF.

This clone appeared a single time. The genes are TRBV28 and TRBJ1-1; D may be TRBD1 (6 bases). The V end was cut by 5 bases, the J end by 6 bases, with 19 bases between. The germline CDR1 and CDR2 sequences are MDHEN and SYDVKM. The CDR3 has 15 residues. The CDR3 region has the DNA TGTGCCAGCAGTCCCTGGGCGGGGGGCGTGGCTGAAGCTTTCTTT. Amino acids: CASSPWAGGVAEAFF.

The chain joins TRBV9 to TRBJ2-7, with D possibly being TRBD2 (5 bases). The CDR3 is 15 residues long. The germline CDR1 and CDR2 sequences are SGDLS and YYNGEE. Trimming left V 4 bases short and J 4 bases short, with 18 bases between. The chain's CDR3 is CASSPRTQAKYEQYF. In nucleotides, the CDR3 is TGTGCCAGCAGCCCCCGGACTCAAGCCAAATACGAGCAGTACTTC.

The V gene is TRBV6-5, the J gene TRBJ1-2; unclear D gene. V was clipped by 6 bases and J by 5 bases, with 7 bases between them. Per the germline V gene, CDR1 is MNHEY and CDR2 is SVGAGI. The CDR3 runs to 11 residues. CDR3: CASSGGYGYTF. The CDR3 DNA is TGTGCCAGCAGCGGAGGGTATGGCTACACCTTC.

V usage is TRBV7-2 and J usage is TRBJ2-7, with TRBD2 identical over 8 bases. CDR1 is SGHTA and CDR2 is FQGNSA in the germline V gene. The CDR3 loop spans 15 amino acids. The V segment lost 2 bases and the J segment 0 bases; nucleotides outside the gene matches: 3. The CDR3 region is CASSLFSGTSYEQYF. DNA of the CDR3: TGTGCCAGCAGCTTATTTAGCGGGACCTCCTACGAGCAGTACTTC.